The rows below give T cell receptor beta chains drawn from one sample of a study of T cell changes during pregnancy in multiple sclerosis. TCRdb's copy holds only in-frame clones and misses some; the assay was immunoSEQ multiplex PCR. This table has around 62,000 clones, 93% appearing once. This specimen was CD8+ T cells from peripheral blood mononuclear cells, taken in the second trimester of pregnancy. The receptors were sampled from a female donor with multiple sclerosis, enrolled in a pregnancy study. Each CDR3 is given without its conserved first and last residue.

V gene: TRBV11-2
J gene: TRBJ2-5
CDR3 protein: ASSLPGLAGGPVETQY

V gene: TRBV21-1
J gene: TRBJ1-6
CDR3 protein: ASSDRVVSPLH

V gene: TRBV27
J gene: TRBJ2-1
CDR3 protein: ASSLGLAGVEQF

V gene: TRBV9
J gene: TRBJ2-1
CDR3 protein: ASSPGYYNEQF

V gene: TRBV7-6
J gene: TRBJ2-7
CDR3 protein: ASSPTGGDLREQY

V gene: TRBV10-3
J gene: TRBJ1-1
CDR3 protein: AISETGSEAF

V gene: TRBV27
J gene: TRBJ2-1
CDR3 protein: ASSFGSSGRPYNEQF

V gene: TRBV6-5
J gene: TRBJ2-3
CDR3 protein: ASSFSGTRSTDTQY

V gene: TRBV5-1
J gene: TRBJ1-1
CDR3 protein: ASSLEGQPMNTEAF

V gene: TRBV4-2
J gene: TRBJ2-3
CDR3 protein: ASSHATGESTDTQY

V gene: TRBV27
J gene: TRBJ2-7
CDR3 protein: ASKEREYHYEQY

V gene: TRBV27
J gene: TRBJ1-5
CDR3 protein: ASGDRVSQPQH

V gene: TRBV7-6
J gene: TRBJ2-2
CDR3 protein: ASSLRTGGVTGELF

V gene: TRBV19
J gene: TRBJ2-1
CDR3 protein: ASSIRWGAYNEQF

V gene: TRBV29-1
J gene: TRBJ2-2
CDR3 protein: SVRTSGTGASYNTGELF

V gene: TRBV27
J gene: TRBJ2-7
CDR3 protein: ASSQNSEQY

V gene: TRBV5-1
J gene: TRBJ2-1
CDR3 protein: ASSLYAGGDEQF

V gene: TRBV7-9
J gene: TRBJ2-7
CDR3 protein: ASSLRNYEQY

V gene: TRBV7-9
J gene: TRBJ2-7
CDR3 protein: ASSTTTGVEQY

V gene: TRBV4-1
J gene: TRBJ1-3
CDR3 protein: ASSPYIVAGNTIY

V gene: TRBV7-9
J gene: TRBJ2-2
CDR3 protein: ASSAAGTEKGLNTGELF

V gene: TRBV6-5
J gene: TRBJ2-1
CDR3 protein: ASSYSRGFYNEQF

V gene: TRBV5-8
J gene: TRBJ2-7
CDR3 protein: ATPGQRGGYEQY

V gene: TRBV19
J gene: TRBJ1-6
CDR3 protein: ASKGDRASSPLH

V gene: TRBV27
J gene: TRBJ2-7
CDR3 protein: ASSSPADSNEQY

V gene: TRBV28
J gene: TRBJ2-5
CDR3 protein: ASNPQGAGETQY

V gene: TRBV7-9
J gene: TRBJ1-6
CDR3 protein: ASRENREQNSPLH

V gene: TRBV2
J gene: TRBJ2-5
CDR3 protein: ASSEPSKETQY

V gene: TRBV5-1
J gene: TRBJ2-3
CDR3 protein: ASKGGGFTDTQY

V gene: TRBV5-6
J gene: TRBJ2-7
CDR3 protein: ASSLRGYEQY

V gene: TRBV19
J gene: TRBJ2-5
CDR3 protein: ASSTFYRGLAGEETQY

V gene: TRBV7-2
J gene: TRBJ1-1
CDR3 protein: ASSLGGGGAEAF

V gene: TRBV10-3
J gene: TRBJ1-2
CDR3 protein: AISESSPNYGYT

V gene: TRBV30
J gene: TRBJ2-1
CDR3 protein: AWSGLDEQF

V gene: TRBV27
J gene: TRBJ1-1
CDR3 protein: ASSGQGSNTEAF

V gene: TRBV12-5
J gene: TRBJ1-5
CDR3 protein: ASGFGGMGGNQPQH

V gene: TRBV29-1
J gene: TRBJ1-2
CDR3 protein: SVDRRVNYGYT

V gene: TRBV28
J gene: TRBJ1-1
CDR3 protein: ASTPLREMNTEAF

V gene: TRBV10-3
J gene: TRBJ2-2
CDR3 protein: AISEGGTYTGELF

V gene: TRBV10-3
J gene: TRBJ2-7
CDR3 protein: AISDRGELYEQY

V gene: TRBV5-1
J gene: TRBJ2-7
CDR3 protein: ASRAGIDEQY

V gene: TRBV4-1
J gene: TRBJ1-4
CDR3 protein: ASRLRDIEEKLF

V gene: TRBV14
J gene: TRBJ1-2
CDR3 protein: ASSLTGRPDYGYT

V gene: TRBV11-2
J gene: TRBJ1-5
CDR3 protein: ASSPGTGGNQPQH

V gene: TRBV7-3
J gene: TRBJ2-1
CDR3 protein: ASSWGGSNEQF

V gene: TRBV27
J gene: TRBJ2-1
CDR3 protein: ASSLGQGEF

V gene: TRBV19
J gene: TRBJ2-7
CDR3 protein: ASSISQRGLGEQY

V gene: TRBV9
J gene: TRBJ1-2
CDR3 protein: ASSLWGRSYYGYT

V gene: TRBV2
J gene: TRBJ2-1
CDR3 protein: ASSGTSGYNEQF

V gene: TRBV29-1
J gene: TRBJ2-1
CDR3 protein: SVEGGVAVSSYNEQF

V gene: TRBV9
J gene: TRBJ2-5
CDR3 protein: ASSVLAGGSFETQY

V gene: TRBV6-5
J gene: TRBJ2-1
CDR3 protein: ASSSVPYNEQF

V gene: TRBV4-2
J gene: TRBJ2-7
CDR3 protein: ASSQQGSPYEQY

V gene: TRBV5-1
J gene: TRBJ1-2
CDR3 protein: ASIFAGSYGYT

V gene: TRBV27
J gene: TRBJ2-7
CDR3 protein: ASMAGTYEQY

V gene: TRBV7-2
J gene: TRBJ2-5
CDR3 protein: ASSLNDRVQY

V gene: TRBV28
J gene: TRBJ2-1
CDR3 protein: ATPGTSGRPYNEQF